The 25 T cell receptor beta chains below were found in one sample sequenced in a study of OX40 agonist ivuxolimab in advanced cancers. Sequencing used immunoSEQ multiplex PCR; TCRdb keeps in-frame clones, though not all of them. The data contain roughly 87,000 clones, about 89% of them singletons. Here the sequenced sample was CD4+ or CD8+ T cells sorted from blood, taken in a trial of the OX40 agonist ivuxolimab. The receptors come from an adult with an advanced solid tumor such as melanoma, head and neck, liver or kidney cancer.

The V and J genes are TRBV28 and TRBJ1-5, with D maybe TRBD1 (6 bases). The CDR3 is made up of 17 amino acids. From germline, CDR1 is MDHEN and CDR2 SYDVKM. Trimming stripped 8 bases from V and 3 bases from J, with 23 bases between. In nucleotides, the CDR3 is TGTGCCAGCGGACAGCGCACGGGTGAGTTGGCCAATCAGCCCCAGCATTTT. Translating gives CASGQRTGELANQPQHF.

This rearrangement joins TRBV28 to TRBJ1-1; a possible D gene is TRBD1 (5 bases). CDR1 and CDR2 (germline): MDHEN, SYDVKM. The CDR3 loop spans 11 amino acids. V lost 4 bases, J lost 11 bases, and 11 bases lay in between. The CDR3 loop is CASSWGLHAFF. CDR3 coding DNA: TGTGCCAGCAGTTGGGGGTTGCACGCTTTCTTT.

This clone is a singleton in its sample. CDR3 sequence: CASSSGTGGLPGELFF. The CDR3 region has the DNA TGTGCCAGCAGCTCCGGGACAGGAGGGTTGCCCGGGGAGCTGTTTTTT. The rearrangement uses TRBV5-4 and TRBJ2-2, with 8 bases identical to TRBD1. CDR1 and CDR2 (germline): SGHNT, YYREEE (reference sequence). The CDR3 spans 16 residues. Unmatched junction bases numbered 10, after V lost 3 bases and J lost 6 bases.

The table lists this clone with a count of one. The chain has TRBV19 and TRBJ1-5, with D perhaps TRBD1 (6 bases). The CDR3 extends over 16 amino acids. Trimming stripped 4 bases from V and 3 bases from J, with 16 bases between. Germline V lookup: CDR1 LNHDA, CDR2 SQIVND (reference sequence). In DNA form, the CDR3 reads TGTGCCAGTAGTACTGCTACAGGGTATGACAATCAGCCCCAGCATTTT. This translates into CASSTATGYDNQPQHF.

The rearrangement joins TRBV21-1 to TRBJ2-7; the tabulated D call, TRBD2, remains unverified against the DNA. TRBV21-1 is flagged as a pseudogene. This CDR3 contains 14 residues. The DNA for the CDR3 is TGTGCCAGCAGCAAAGGAAGAGAGGTGAACGAGCAGTACGTC. It is translated as CASSKGREVNEQYV.

The rearrangement joins TRBV4-3 to TRBJ1-2, with D possibly TRBD1 on 5 matching bases. The CDR3 is 13 residues long. Per the germline V gene, CDR1 is LGHNA and CDR2 is YSLEER. V gave up 4 bases and J gave up 4 bases, with 10 bases separating them. The CDR3 loop reads CASSLGLIYGYTF. CDR3 nucleotide sequence: TGCGCCAGCAGCCTGGGACTTATCTATGGCTACACCTTC.

This rearrangement joins TRBV4-1 to TRBJ2-1; 13 bases line up with TRBD2. Per germline, CDR1 MGHRA and CDR2 YSYEKL. The CDR3 length is 16 residues. The V and J ends lost 1 base and 10 bases, in that order; junction bases with no gene match: 7. The CDR3 sequence is CASSQVPSGLAGEQFF. The DNA of the CDR3 is TGCGCCAGCAGCCAAGTGCCCTCGGGACTAGCGGGGGAGCAGTTCTTC.

The chain carries TRBV13 and TRBJ1-3; no clear D. V lost 0 bases to trimming and J lost 6 bases, with 15 bases between them. Looked up from germline, CDR1 is PRHDT and CDR2 is FYEKMQ (reference sequence). The CDR3 has 16 amino acids. The CDR3 sequence is CASSLGDTLVANTIYF. The CDR3 DNA is TGTGCCAGCAGCTTAGGCGACACGCTTGTAGCAAACACCATATATTTT.

A single count supports this clone. The chain links TRBV4-1 to TRBJ2-3; 8 bases are a match to TRBD2. CDR1 is MGHRA, CDR2 YSYEKL, per germline. Trimming took 0 bases from V and 6 from J; bases not matched to a gene: 8. CDR3 length: 16 residues. The CDR3 DNA reads as TGCGCCAGCAGCCAAGAAACGGGGGGGTACTTGGATACGCAGTATTTT. This codes for CASSQETGGYLDTQYF.

The genes are TRBV30 and TRBJ2-3; TRBD1 is a possible D gene (6 bases). V was shortened by 2 bases and J by 0 bases, with 9 bases between the two germline ends. The germline V gene encodes CDR1 GTSNPN and CDR2 SVGIG (reference sequence). The CDR3 sequence is 14 residues long. CDR3 DNA sequence: TGTGCCTGGAGTCCAGGGGCTAGCACAGATACGCAGTATTTT. Amino acids: CAWSPGASTDTQYF.

V and J are TRBV7-9 and TRBJ2-1; possibly TRBD2 for D (5 bases). V was shortened by 5 bases and J by 6 bases, with 11 bases between the two germline ends. This CDR3 is built from 13 residues. Germline CDR1 and CDR2: SEHNR and FQNEAQ (reference sequence). CDR3 bases: TGTGCCAGCAGCCCAAGCGGATTCAATGAGCAGTTCTTC. It yields the protein CASSPSGFNEQFF.

This clone was observed a single time. This chain uses TRBV30 with TRBJ1-6; the D gene is possibly TRBD1 (5 bases). The germline V gene encodes CDR1 GTSNPN and CDR2 SVGIG (reference sequence). V dropped 1 base and J dropped 0 bases, with 13 bases sitting between them. The CDR3 spans 17 residues. CDR3 in amino acids: CAWSDRTGPSYNSPLHF. The CDR3 DNA reads as TGTGCCTGGAGTGATCGGACGGGGCCCTCCTATAATTCACCCCTCCACTTT.

The chain links TRBV5-4 to TRBJ2-3, with D unclear. The CDR3 totals 12 residues. V shed 0 bases and J shed 5 bases, with 4 bases lying between them. Looked up from germline, CDR1 is SGHNT and CDR2 is YYREEE (reference sequence). In DNA, the CDR3 is TGTGCCAGCAGCTTGGCAGGAGATACGCAGTATTTT. Translation gives CASSLAGDTQYF. Together with reference TRBV5-4 and TRBJ2-3, the CDR3 gives the full variable domain: ETGVTQSPTHLIKTRGQQVTLRCSSQSGHNTVSWYQQALGQGPQFIFQYYREEENGRGNFPPRFSGLQFPNYSSELNVNALELDDSALYLCASSLAGDTQYFGPGTRLTVL.

This clone was counted between two and nine times. The V call is TRBV10-1, the J call TRBJ2-1; 9 nucleotides line up with TRBD2. The CDR3 covers 16 residues. In germline, CDR1 is WNHNN, CDR2 SYGVQD (reference sequence). After removal of 1 base from V and 2 bases from J, the junction contained 3 bases not matched to a gene. CDR3 nucleotides: TGCGCCAGCAGTGAGTGGCGGGAGGGGACCTACAATGAGCAGTTCTTC. Its protein product is CASSEWREGTYNEQFF.

With respect to this clone: Different DNA sequences within this sample yield the same CDR3. The chain uses TRBV19 and TRBJ1-5; 7 nucleotides match TRBD1. With V trimmed by 3 bases and J by 6 bases, 5 bases remained unmatched. Germline V gene data show CDR1 as LNHDA and CDR2 as SQIVND (reference sequence). The CDR3 totals 14 residues. DNA of the CDR3: TGTGCCAGTAGTATCCGGGACAGAGGTCAGCCCCAGCATTTT. Its protein product is CASSIRDRGQPQHF.

J is TRBJ2-7 and V is TRBV30; D gene uncertain. Per germline, CDR1 GTSNPN and CDR2 SVGIG (reference sequence). V lost 1 base and J lost 5, with 12 bases in between. The CDR3 is made up of 13 amino acids. The chain's CDR3 is CAWSGPGTHEQYV. CDR3 DNA sequence: TGTGCCTGGAGTGGTCCGGGTACCCACGAGCAGTACGTC.

The chain carries TRBV27 and TRBJ1-3; 7 positions match TRBD1. J was trimmed by 3 bases and V by 4 bases; bases with no gene match: 6. CDR1 and CDR2 from the germline V gene are MNHEY and SMNVEV (reference sequence). This CDR3 contains 15 residues. The CDR3 is CASSSLQGNGNTIYF. For the CDR3, the DNA is TGTGCCAGCAGTTCGCTACAGGGGAATGGAAACACCATATATTTT.

This clone was found once. The chain couples TRBV30 to TRBJ2-1; D assignment may be TRBD1 or TRBD2 (5 bases each). CDR1 and CDR2 from the germline V gene are GTSNPN and SVGIG (reference sequence). The CDR3 is 12 amino acids. Between the trimmed V and J ends, which lost 2 bases and 7 bases, there was a span of 9 bases. The DNA of the CDR3 is TGTGCCTGGAGTCGGGACCTTAATGAGCAGTTCTTC. This encodes CAWSRDLNEQFF.

The chain joins TRBV7-3 to TRBJ2-1; TRBD2 aligns across 10 bases. The CDR3 runs to 16 residues. Per the germline V gene, CDR1 is SGHTA and CDR2 is FQGTGA. V was pared by 4 bases and J by 4 bases, with 7 bases of the junction left unmatched. The CDR3 DNA sequence: TGTGCCAGCAGCTCACTAGCGGGATCGCTTTACAATGAGCAGTTCTTC. Translating it yields CASSSLAGSLYNEQFF. The full variable domain, completed using reference TRBV7-3 and TRBJ2-1, is GAGVSQTPSNKVTEKGKYVELRCDPISGHTALYWYRQSLGQGPEFLIYFQGTGAADDSGLPNDRFFAVRPEGSVSTLKIQRTERGDSAVYLCASSSLAGSLYNEQFFGPGTRLTVL.

The J gene is TRBJ2-1, the V gene TRBV5-6; 9 nucleotides align to TRBD1. The germline V gene encodes CDR1 SGHDT and CDR2 YYEEEE. The J segment lost 0 bases and the V segment lost 4 bases, leaving 5 bases of the junction unmatched. This CDR3 contains 16 residues. The CDR3 loop is CASSRTGGYSYNEQFF. The CDR3 DNA is TGTGCCAGCAGCCGTACAGGGGGCTACTCCTACAATGAGCAGTTCTTC.

The CDR3 nucleotides read TGTGCCAGCAGGGGAGGCCCTAATTCACCCCTCCACTTT. Its protein product is CASRGGPNSPLHF. V usage is TRBV2 and J usage is TRBJ1-6; D gene unclear. Trimming pared 6 bases from V and 6 bases from J, leaving 9 bases between. Per germline, CDR1 SNHLY and CDR2 FYNNEI. The CDR3 sequence is 13 residues long.

This clone came up once. The chain joins TRBV29-1 to TRBJ1-1; D perhaps matches TRBD1 (6 bases). This CDR3 is 14 amino acids long. The V and J ends lost 3 bases and 2 bases respectively, with 13 bases between them. CDR1 and CDR2 from the germline V gene are SQVTM and ANQGSEA. The CDR3 spells CSVDRGSGNTEAFF. Written as DNA, the CDR3 is TGCAGCGTTGACAGGGGTTCAGGAAACACTGAAGCTTTCTTT.

As regards this clone: This specimen includes other DNA sequences encoding the same CDR3. The chain is built from TRBV29-1 and TRBJ1-5; D is perhaps TRBD1 (5 bases). Germline lookup yields CDR1 SQVTM and CDR2 ANQGSEA. The CDR3 covers 13 residues. The ends were cut back, 4 bases at V and 4 bases at J, with 11 bases in the middle. CDR3 sequence reads: CSVARGLNQPQHF. The CDR3 nucleotides read TGCAGCGTTGCTCGGGGACTAAATCAGCCCCAGCATTTT.

The chain links TRBV2 to TRBJ1-4; tentatively, D is TRBD1 (5 bases). Trimming shortened V by 3 bases and J by 4 bases, and 9 bases separated the two germline ends. The germline gives CDR1 SNHLY, CDR2 FYNNEI. The CDR3 is made up of 14 amino acids. The CDR3: CASSEPGGNEKLFF. In DNA form, the CDR3 reads TGTGCCAGCAGTGAGCCGGGGGGTAATGAAAAACTGTTTTTT.

J is TRBJ2-7 and V is TRBV5-6, with unresolved D. This CDR3 has 12 residues. Germline lookup yields CDR1 SGHDT and CDR2 YYEEEE. Trimming took 4 bases from V and 3 from J, leaving 8 bases between them. The CDR3 region has the DNA TGTGCCAGCAGCGCACAGAACTACGAGCAGTACTTC. Its protein product is CASSAQNYEQYF.